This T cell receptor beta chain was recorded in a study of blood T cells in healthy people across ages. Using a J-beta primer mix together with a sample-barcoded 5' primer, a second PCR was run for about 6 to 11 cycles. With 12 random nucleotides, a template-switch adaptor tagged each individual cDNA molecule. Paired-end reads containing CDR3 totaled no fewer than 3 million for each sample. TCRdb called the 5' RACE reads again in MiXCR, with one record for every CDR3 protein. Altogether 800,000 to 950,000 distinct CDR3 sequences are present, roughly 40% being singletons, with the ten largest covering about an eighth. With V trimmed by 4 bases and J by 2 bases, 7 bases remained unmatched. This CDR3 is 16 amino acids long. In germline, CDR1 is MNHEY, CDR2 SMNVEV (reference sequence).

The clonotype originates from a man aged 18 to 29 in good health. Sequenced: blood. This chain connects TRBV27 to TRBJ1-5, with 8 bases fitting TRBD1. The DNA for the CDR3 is TGTGCCAGCAGTTCAGCAGGGACAGGCGGCAATCAGCCCCAGCATTTT. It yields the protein CASSSAGTGGNQPQHF.